This T cell receptor beta chain was captured in a study of beta chain features in type 1 diabetes. Study overall: Patients were similar to healthy donors in age and gender (as well as in cell yields). In all, approximately 100,000,000 sorted cells from all samples were analyzed. Study outcomes and limitations: TCRB repertoires of naive, central memory and Treg cells appeared more similar among patients than among healthy donors. PCR might pick shorter templates more often, in the same way for patients and controls. Shorter TCRB CDR3s, moderately but significantly so, were found in Type 1 diabetes patients in all four CD4+ subsets.

The CDR3 is 14 amino acids. V lost 8 bases to trimming and J lost 3 bases; unmatched junction nucleotides: 1. CDR1 is MNHEY and CDR2 is SVGAGI in the germline V gene. As concerns this clone: Its cognate antigen is unknown.

Sequencing targeted expressed TCRB transcripts, as all isolated RNA had been reverse transcribed. The protocol was immunoSEQ multiplex PCR, while the TCRdb copy is restricted to in-frame clones and leaves out a portion. The table lists around 260,000 clones, 20% of them singletons. The chain has TRBV6-5 and TRBJ2-3; the match to TRBD2 covers 14 bases. Specimen: naive CD4+ T cells from blood. The sequence came from a middle-aged woman with type 1 diabetes. Here the CDR3 reads CASRLAGGTDTQYF. The DNA for the CDR3 is TGTGCCAGCCGACTAGCGGGAGGGACAGATACGCAGTATTTT.